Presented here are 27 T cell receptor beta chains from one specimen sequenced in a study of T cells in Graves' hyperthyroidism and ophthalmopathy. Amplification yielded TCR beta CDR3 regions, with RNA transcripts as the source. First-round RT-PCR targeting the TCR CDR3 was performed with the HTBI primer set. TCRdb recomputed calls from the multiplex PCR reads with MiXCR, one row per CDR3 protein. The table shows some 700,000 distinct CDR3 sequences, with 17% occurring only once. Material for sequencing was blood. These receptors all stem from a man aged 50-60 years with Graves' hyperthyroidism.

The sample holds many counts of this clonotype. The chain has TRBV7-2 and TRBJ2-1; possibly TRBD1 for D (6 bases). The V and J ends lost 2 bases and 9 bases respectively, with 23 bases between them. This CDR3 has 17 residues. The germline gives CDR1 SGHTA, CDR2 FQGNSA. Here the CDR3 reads CASSLRAVQGTWGEQFF. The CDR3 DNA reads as TGTGCCAGCAGCTTACGGGCTGTACAGGGTACCTGGGGTGAGCAGTTCTTC.

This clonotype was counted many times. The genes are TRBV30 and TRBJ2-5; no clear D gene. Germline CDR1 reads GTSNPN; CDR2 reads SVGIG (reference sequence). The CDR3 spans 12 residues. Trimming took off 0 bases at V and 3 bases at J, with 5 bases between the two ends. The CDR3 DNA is TGTGCCTGGAGTGTACAAAAAGAGACCCAGTACTTC. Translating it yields CAWSVQKETQYF.

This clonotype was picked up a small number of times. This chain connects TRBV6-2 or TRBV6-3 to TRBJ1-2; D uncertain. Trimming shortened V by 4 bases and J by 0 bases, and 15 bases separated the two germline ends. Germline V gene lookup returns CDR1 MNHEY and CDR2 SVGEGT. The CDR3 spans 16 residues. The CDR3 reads CASSSFTRTSNYGYTF. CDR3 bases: TGTGCCAGCAGTTCCTTTACTAGGACGTCTAACTATGGCTACACCTTC.

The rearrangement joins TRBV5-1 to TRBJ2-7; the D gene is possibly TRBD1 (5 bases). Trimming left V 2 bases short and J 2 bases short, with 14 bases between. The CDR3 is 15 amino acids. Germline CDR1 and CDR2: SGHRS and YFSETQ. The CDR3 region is CASSFFSSQAYEQYF. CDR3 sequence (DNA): TGCGCCAGCAGCTTCTTTTCGTCACAGGCCTACGAGCAGTACTTC.

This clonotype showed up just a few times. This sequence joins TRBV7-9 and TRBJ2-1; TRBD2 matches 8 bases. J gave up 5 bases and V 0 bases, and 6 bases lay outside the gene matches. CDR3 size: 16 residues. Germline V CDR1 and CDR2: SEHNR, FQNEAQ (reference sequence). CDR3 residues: CASSLAGGRIHNEQFF. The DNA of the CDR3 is TGTGCCAGCAGCTTAGCGGGCGGGAGGATTCACAATGAGCAGTTCTTC.

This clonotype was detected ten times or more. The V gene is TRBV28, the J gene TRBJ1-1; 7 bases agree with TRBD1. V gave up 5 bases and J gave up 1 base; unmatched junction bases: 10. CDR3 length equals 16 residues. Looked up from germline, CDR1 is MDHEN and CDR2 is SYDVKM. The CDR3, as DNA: TGTGCCAGCAGTCTCCGGACAGGCCGAGGGAACACTGAAGCTTTCTTT. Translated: CASSLRTGRGNTEAFF.

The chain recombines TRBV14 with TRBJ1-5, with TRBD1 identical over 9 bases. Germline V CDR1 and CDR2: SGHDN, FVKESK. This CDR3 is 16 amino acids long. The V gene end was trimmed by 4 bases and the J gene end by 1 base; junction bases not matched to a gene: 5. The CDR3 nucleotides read TGTGCCAGCAGCCTCTCCGGGACAGGGAGCAATCAGCCCCAGCATTTT. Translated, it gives CASSLSGTGSNQPQHF.

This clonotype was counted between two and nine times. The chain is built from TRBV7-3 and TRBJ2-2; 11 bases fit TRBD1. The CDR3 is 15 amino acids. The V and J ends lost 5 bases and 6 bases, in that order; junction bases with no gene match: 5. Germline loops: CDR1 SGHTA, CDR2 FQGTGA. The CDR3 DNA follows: TGTGCCAGCAGCCAAGGGACAGGGGGGGCCGGGGAGCTGTTTTTT. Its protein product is CASSQGTGGAGELFF.

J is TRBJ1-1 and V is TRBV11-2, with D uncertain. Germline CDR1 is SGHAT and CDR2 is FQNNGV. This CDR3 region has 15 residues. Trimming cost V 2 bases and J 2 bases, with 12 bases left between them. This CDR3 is CASSLSQSYNTEAFF. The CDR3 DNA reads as TGTGCCAGCAGCTTAAGTCAATCGTATAACACTGAAGCTTTCTTT.

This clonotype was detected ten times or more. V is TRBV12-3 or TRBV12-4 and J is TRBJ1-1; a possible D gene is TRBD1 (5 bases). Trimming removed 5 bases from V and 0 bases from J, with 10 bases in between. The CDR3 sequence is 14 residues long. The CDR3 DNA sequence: TGTGCCAGCAGTGGGGGAGTGATGAACACTGAAGCTTTCTTT. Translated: CASSGGVMNTEAFF.

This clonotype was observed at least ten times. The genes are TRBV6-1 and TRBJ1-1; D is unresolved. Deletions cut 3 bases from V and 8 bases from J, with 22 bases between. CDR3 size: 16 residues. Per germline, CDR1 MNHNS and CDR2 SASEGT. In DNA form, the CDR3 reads TGTGCCAGCAGTGATTTCATAACTGGGTCGCCGCGGGAAGCTTTCTTT. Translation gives CASSDFITGSPREAFF.

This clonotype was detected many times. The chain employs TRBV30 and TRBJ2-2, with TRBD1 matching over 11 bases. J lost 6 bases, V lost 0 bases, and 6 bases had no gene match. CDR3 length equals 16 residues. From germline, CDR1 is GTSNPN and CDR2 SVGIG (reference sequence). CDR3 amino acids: CAWSVGDRGWSGELFF. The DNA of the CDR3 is TGTGCCTGGAGTGTTGGGGACAGGGGGTGGTCCGGGGAGCTGTTTTTT.

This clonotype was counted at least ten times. Here the CDR3 DNA reads TGTGCCAGCACTCGGGACCCGGTGGATATCGGGGAGCTGTTTTTT. This translates into CASTRDPVDIGELFF. The chain has TRBV11-2 and TRBJ2-2, with D possibly being TRBD1 or TRBD2 (5 bases each). The CDR3 has 15 amino acids. The germline V gene has CDR1 SGHAT and CDR2 FQNNGV. Trimming shortened V by 7 bases and J by 7 bases, and 19 bases separated the two germline ends.

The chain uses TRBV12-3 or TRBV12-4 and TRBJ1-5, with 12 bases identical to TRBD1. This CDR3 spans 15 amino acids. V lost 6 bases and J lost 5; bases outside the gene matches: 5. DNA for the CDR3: TGTGCCAGCAGCCGGGACAGGGGGCGTCATCAGCCCCAGCATTTT. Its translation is CASSRDRGRHQPQHF.

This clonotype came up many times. CDR3 region: CATTGQTNEQYF. Written as DNA, the CDR3 is TGTGCCACTACCGGACAGACAAACGAGCAGTACTTC. The chain joins TRBV28 to TRBJ2-7, with a possible D match to TRBD1 (6 bases). Germline CDR1 MDHEN, CDR2 SYDVKM. The V end was cut by 10 bases, the J end by 5 bases, with 15 bases between. The CDR3 is 12 amino acids.

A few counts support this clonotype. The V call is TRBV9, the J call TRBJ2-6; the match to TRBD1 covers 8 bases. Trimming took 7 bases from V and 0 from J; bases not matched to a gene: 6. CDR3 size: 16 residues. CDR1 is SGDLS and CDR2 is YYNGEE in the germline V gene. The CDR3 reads CASGQGFPSGANVLTF. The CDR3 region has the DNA TGTGCCAGCGGACAGGGTTTTCCCTCTGGGGCCAACGTCCTGACTTTC.

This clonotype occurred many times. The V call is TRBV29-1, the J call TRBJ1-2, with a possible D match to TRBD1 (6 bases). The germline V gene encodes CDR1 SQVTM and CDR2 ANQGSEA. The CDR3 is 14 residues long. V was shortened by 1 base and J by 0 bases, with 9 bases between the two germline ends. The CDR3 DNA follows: TGCAGCGTTGAAGTCAGGGGCTCTAACTATGGCTACACCTTC. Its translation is CSVEVRGSNYGYTF.

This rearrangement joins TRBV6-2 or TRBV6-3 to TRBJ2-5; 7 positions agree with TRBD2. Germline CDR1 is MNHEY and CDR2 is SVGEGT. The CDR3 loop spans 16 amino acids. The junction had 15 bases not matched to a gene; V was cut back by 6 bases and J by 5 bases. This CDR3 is CASSSPPAGDSETQYF. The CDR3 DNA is TGTGCCAGCAGCTCCCCACCCGCGGGAGACTCGGAGACCCAGTACTTC.

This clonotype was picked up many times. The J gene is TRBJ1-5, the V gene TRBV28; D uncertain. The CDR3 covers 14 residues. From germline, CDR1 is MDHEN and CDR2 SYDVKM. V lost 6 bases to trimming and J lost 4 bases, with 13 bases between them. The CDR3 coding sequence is TGTGCCAGCAGCAACTTAGAGGGAAATCAGCCCCAGCATTTT. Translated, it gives CASSNLEGNQPQHF.

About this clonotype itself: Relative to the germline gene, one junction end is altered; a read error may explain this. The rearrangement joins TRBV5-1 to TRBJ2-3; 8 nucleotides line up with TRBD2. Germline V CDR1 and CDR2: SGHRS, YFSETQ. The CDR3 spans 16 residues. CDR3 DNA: TGTGCCAGCAGCTTAAGGAGCGGGAGAGGGACAGATACGCAGTATTTT. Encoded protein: CASSLRSGRGTDTQYF.

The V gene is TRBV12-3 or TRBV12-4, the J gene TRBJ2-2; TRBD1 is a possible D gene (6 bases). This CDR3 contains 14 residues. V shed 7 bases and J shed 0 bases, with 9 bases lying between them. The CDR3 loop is CASNRVSNTGELFF. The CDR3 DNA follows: TGTGCCAGCAACAGGGTATCGAACACCGGGGAGCTGTTTTTT.

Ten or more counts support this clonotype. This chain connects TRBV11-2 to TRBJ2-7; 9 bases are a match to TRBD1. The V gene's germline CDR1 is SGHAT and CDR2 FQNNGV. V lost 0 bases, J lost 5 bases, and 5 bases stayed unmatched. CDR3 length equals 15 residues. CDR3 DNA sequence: TGTGCCAGCAGCTTAGAGGGGACAGGGTACCACGAGCAGTACTTC. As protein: CASSLEGTGYHEQYF. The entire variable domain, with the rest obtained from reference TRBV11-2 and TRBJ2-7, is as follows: EAGVAQSPRYKIIEKRQSVAFWCNPISGHATLYWYQQILGQGPKLLIQFQNNGVVDDSQLPKDRFSAERLKGVDSTLKIQPAKLEDSAVYLCASSLEGTGYHEQYFGPGTRLTVT.

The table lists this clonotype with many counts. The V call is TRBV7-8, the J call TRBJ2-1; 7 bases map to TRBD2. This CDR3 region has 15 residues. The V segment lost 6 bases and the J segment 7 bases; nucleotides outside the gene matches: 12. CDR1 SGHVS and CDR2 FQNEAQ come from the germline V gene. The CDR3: CASRKLWGGRNEQFF. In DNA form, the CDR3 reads TGTGCCAGCAGGAAATTATGGGGGGGAAGAAATGAGCAGTTCTTC. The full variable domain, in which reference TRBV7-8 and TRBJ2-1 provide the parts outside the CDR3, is GAGVSQSPRYKVAKRGQDVALRCDPISGHVSLFWYQQALGQGPEFLTYFQNEAQLDKSGLPSDRFFAERPEGSVSTLKIQRTQQEDSAVYLCASRKLWGGRNEQFFGPGTRLTVL.

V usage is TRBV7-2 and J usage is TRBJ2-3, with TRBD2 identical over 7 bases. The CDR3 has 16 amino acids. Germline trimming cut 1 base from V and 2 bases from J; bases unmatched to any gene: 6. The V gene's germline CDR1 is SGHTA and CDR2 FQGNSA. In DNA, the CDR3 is TGTGCCAGCAGCTTAGGGACTAGTATTTCCACAGATACGCAGTATTTT. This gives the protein CASSLGTSISTDTQYF.

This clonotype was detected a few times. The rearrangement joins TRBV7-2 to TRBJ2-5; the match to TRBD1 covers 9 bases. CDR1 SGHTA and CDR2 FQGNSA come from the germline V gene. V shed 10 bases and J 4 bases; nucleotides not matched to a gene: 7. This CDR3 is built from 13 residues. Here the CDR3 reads CANNRGRGETQYF. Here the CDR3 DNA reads TGTGCCAACAACAGGGGGCGCGGAGAGACCCAGTACTTC. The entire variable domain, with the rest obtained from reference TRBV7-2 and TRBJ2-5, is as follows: GAGVSQSPSNKVTEKGKDVELRCDPISGHTALYWYRQSLGQGLEFLIYFQGNSAPDKSGLPSDRFSAERTGGSVSTLTIQRTQQEDSAVYLCANNRGRGETQYFGPGTRLLVL.

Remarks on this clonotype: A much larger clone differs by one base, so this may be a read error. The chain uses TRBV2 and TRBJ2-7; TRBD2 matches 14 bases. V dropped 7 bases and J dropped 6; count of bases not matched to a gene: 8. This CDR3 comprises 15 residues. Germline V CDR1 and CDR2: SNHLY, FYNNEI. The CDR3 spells CASKRGTSGSTEQYF. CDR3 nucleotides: TGTGCCAGCAAGCGAGGGACTAGCGGGAGTACCGAGCAGTACTTC.

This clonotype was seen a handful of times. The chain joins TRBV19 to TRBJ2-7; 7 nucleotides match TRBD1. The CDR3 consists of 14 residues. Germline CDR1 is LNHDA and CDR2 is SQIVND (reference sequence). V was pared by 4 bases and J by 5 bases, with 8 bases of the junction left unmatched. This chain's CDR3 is CASSKGTADNEQYF. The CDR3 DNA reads TGTGCCAGTAGTAAAGGGACAGCGGACAACGAGCAGTACTTC.